The source of this TCR beta chain is a study of T cells in Graves' hyperthyroidism and ophthalmopathy. It was RNA transcripts that yielded the amplified TCR beta CDR3 regions. The HTBI primer set drove a first-round RT-PCR of the TCR CDR3. A single record per CDR3 protein comes from TCRdb applying MiXCR to the multiplex PCR reads. The top ten hold roughly 6.5% of the sample, which has about 660,000 distinct CDR3 sequences, over 40% seen once. The CDR3 length is 15 residues. Germline V gene data show CDR1 as LNHNV and CDR2 as YYDKDF (reference sequence). The V gene lost 3 bases and the J gene lost 0 bases, with 11 bases spanning the gap.

The sample comprised peripheral blood or thyroid tissue (not recorded which). The V and J genes are TRBV15 and TRBJ1-2, with D unclear. This clonotype was sampled from an adult man with Graves' disease, either hyperthyroidism or ophthalmopathy (not recorded which). DNA of the CDR3: TGTGCCACCAGCAGCCAAGAACGGTCTAACTATGGCTACACCTTC. Its translation: CATSSQERSNYGYTF.